These 10 T cell receptor beta chains originate from one sample sequenced in a study of PD-1 blockade in classical Hodgkin lymphoma. Measured with immunoSEQ multiplex PCR; TCRdb has only the in-frame clones, and not every one. Among about 60,000 clones listed, about 89% were seen once. Time point: cycle 4 day 1 (C4D1), after 6 weeks of nivolumab. All patients experienced relapse after autologous stem cell transplantation, and brentuximab vedotin exposure was variable. This specimen was peripheral blood mononuclear cells (PBMCs), taken before the fourth cycle of nivolumab. The receptors come from a human donor with classical Hodgkin lymphoma.

This sequence joins TRBV7-2 and TRBJ1-2; possible D gene TRBD1, 5 bases. Germline loops: CDR1 SGHTA, CDR2 FQGNSA. The CDR3 runs to 15 residues. The V end lost 5 bases, the J end lost 4 bases, and 17 bases lay between the germline ends. This chain's CDR3 is CASSLTGTDSYGYTF. CDR3 DNA: TGTGCCAGCAGCCTCACGGGGACTGATTCCTATGGCTACACCTTC.

This rearrangement joins TRBV5-4 to TRBJ2-7, with no clear D. V was trimmed by 4 bases and J by 5 bases, leaving 13 bases between them. The CDR3 extends over 13 amino acids. From germline, CDR1 is SGHNT and CDR2 YYREEE (reference sequence). The CDR3 nucleotides are TGTGCCAGCAGCCAATCGGGCTGGAACGAGCAGTACTTC. This gives the protein CASSQSGWNEQYF.

The chain recombines TRBV30 with TRBJ2-7, with no clear D. V lost 0 bases and J 6 bases, leaving 6 bases between the germline ends. The CDR3 runs to 11 residues. The germline V gene encodes CDR1 GTSNPN and CDR2 SVGIG (reference sequence). The CDR3 loop reads CAWSVLSEQYF. CDR3 bases: TGTGCCTGGAGTGTACTAAGCGAGCAGTACTTC.

V usage is TRBV19 and J usage is TRBJ2-7; TRBD2 aligns across 7 bases. This CDR3 contains 16 residues. From germline, CDR1 is LNHDA and CDR2 SQIVND (reference sequence). V gave up 5 bases and J gave up 2 bases; unmatched junction bases: 12. The CDR3 nucleotides are TGTGCCAGTAGTGTAAGGTCGGCTAGCGGAACCTACGAGCAGTACTTC. Translating it yields CASSVRSASGTYEQYF.

On this clone: Other DNA sequences in the sample encode the same CDR3. The J gene is TRBJ1-1, the V gene TRBV27; no clear D. This CDR3 spans 13 amino acids. Trimming removed 3 bases at V and 0 bases at J, with 5 bases between. The germline V gene has CDR1 MNHEY and CDR2 SMNVEV (reference sequence). In DNA, the CDR3 is TGTGCCAGCAGTTTCACAGTGAACACTGAAGCTTTCTTT. Translation: CASSFTVNTEAFF.

The chain is built from TRBV10-1 and TRBJ2-7; D perhaps matches TRBD2 (5 bases). V dropped 2 bases and J dropped 0 bases, with 11 bases sitting between them. The V gene's germline CDR1 is WNHNN and CDR2 SYGVQD (reference sequence). The CDR3 loop spans 15 amino acids. CDR3 nucleotide sequence: TGCGCCAGCAGTGAGGGAGACGGGATCTCCTACGAGCAGTACTTC. The encoded protein is CASSEGDGISYEQYF.

This chain joins TRBV28 and TRBJ1-5; D ambiguous. Germline V lookup: CDR1 MDHEN, CDR2 SYDVKM. The germline V and J ends were trimmed by 4 bases and 1 base, with 17 bases remaining between them. The length of the CDR3 is 17 residues. CDR3 sequence: CASSSHPPIWSNQPQHF. CDR3 coding DNA: TGTGCCAGCAGTTCGCATCCACCAATTTGGAGCAATCAGCCCCAGCATTTT. Filled out from reference TRBV28 and TRBJ1-5, the complete variable domain reads DVKVTQSSRYLVKRTGEKVFLECVQDMDHENMFWYRQDPGLGLRLIYFSYDVKMKEKGDIPEGYSVSREKKERFSLILESASTNQTSMYLCASSSHPPIWSNQPQHFGDGTRLSIL.

The CDR3 nucleotides read TGTGCCAGCAGTTTATCGACAGCCACTGAAGCTTTCTTT. Translation: CASSLSTATEAFF. The chain combines TRBV27 with TRBJ1-1; maybe TRBD1 (5 bases). Trimming took 0 bases from V and 4 from J, leaving 6 bases between them. The CDR3 is 13 amino acids. The germline V gene has CDR1 MNHEY and CDR2 SMNVEV (reference sequence).

The chain carries TRBV29-1 and TRBJ2-5; D remains unclear. There are 13 residues in the CDR3. Germline V gene lookup returns CDR1 SQVTM and CDR2 ANQGSEA. Trimming pared 2 bases from V and 5 bases from J, leaving 12 bases between. The CDR3 reads CSVENRVGETQYF. CDR3 sequence (DNA): TGCAGCGTTGAAAACCGGGTGGGGGAGACCCAGTACTTC. Filled out from reference TRBV29-1 and TRBJ2-5, the complete variable domain reads SAVISQKPSRDICQRGTSLTIQCQVDSQVTMMFWYRQQPGQSLTLIATANQGSEATYESGFVIDKFPISRPNLTFSTLTVSNMSPEDSSIYLCSVENRVGETQYFGPGTRLLVL.

DNA for the CDR3: TGTGCCAGCAGTCCAAACACCGGGACGGAGAGCTACGAGCAGTACTTC. It codes for CASSPNTGTESYEQYF. The chain is built from TRBV27 and TRBJ2-7; the D gene could be TRBD1 or TRBD2 (5 bases each). The CDR3 loop spans 16 amino acids. Germline CDR1 and CDR2: MNHEY and SMNVEV (reference sequence). V lost 5 bases, J lost 3 bases, and 20 bases lay in between.